These 15 T cell receptor beta chains share one sample of origin, sequenced in a study of tumor-infiltrating lymphocytes in oesophageal squamous cell carcinoma. A single record per CDR3 protein comes from TCRdb applying MiXCR to the PCR reads. Of approximately 13,000 distinct CDR3 sequences in the sample, 40% to 50% are singletons; the top ten hold around 13%. What was sequenced was blood. The receptors originated from a male donor with esophageal squamous cell carcinoma.

The V gene is TRBV24-1, the J gene TRBJ2-6; no definite D call. The germline V gene has CDR1 KGHDR and CDR2 SFDVKD. CDR3 length: 16 amino acids. V was shortened by 0 bases and J by 2 bases, with 7 bases between the two germline ends. This chain's CDR3 is CATSDLGTTGANVLTF. CDR3 in DNA: TGTGCCACCAGTGATTTGGGCACGACTGGGGCCAACGTCCTGACTTTC.

By sample share, this clonotype is medium-sized. V and J are TRBV12-3 or TRBV12-4 and TRBJ2-7; D gene unclear. The CDR3 has 11 amino acids. Trimming removed 6 bases at V and 4 bases at J, with 7 bases between. The CDR3 DNA is TGTGCCAGCAGCAGAAATTACGAGCAGTACTTC. Amino acids: CASSRNYEQYF.

This clonotype has at least ten counts. The genes are TRBV27 and TRBJ2-4; D might be TRBD2 (5 bases). Per germline, CDR1 MNHEY and CDR2 SMNVEV (reference sequence). V lost 7 bases and J lost 13, with 20 bases in between. The CDR3 consists of 13 residues. CDR3 loop: CASNNLDRSGQYF. The CDR3, as DNA: TGTGCCAGCAATAATTTGGATCGGTCGGGGCAGTACTTC.

The CDR3 loop is CASSTDGVHGYTF. The CDR3 DNA reads as TGTGCCAGCAGCACGGACGGAGTCCATGGCTACACCTTC. The rearrangement joins TRBV6-1 to TRBJ1-2; D unclear. The CDR3 runs 13 residues. Germline V gives CDR1 MNHNS, CDR2 SASEGT. With 6 bases removed from V and 6 bases from J, the gap between germline ends came to 14 bases.

This clonotype is judged medium-sized. V is TRBV6-1 and J is TRBJ2-1; TRBD2 matches 9 bases. Germline V gene sequence: CDR1 MNHNS, CDR2 SASEGT. Trimming took 1 base from V and 9 from J; bases not matched to a gene: 7. The CDR3 contains 15 residues. CDR3: CASSEDAGGPGEQFF. The CDR3 nucleotides are TGTGCCAGCAGTGAAGATGCGGGAGGGCCGGGTGAGCAGTTCTTC.

Concerning this clonotype itself: Without the conserved terminal phenylalanine or tryptophan, this CDR3 likely stems from a read error. The DNA is omitted, as the CDR3 cannot be located on it reliably, and the CDR3 follows TCRdb's listing. V is TRBV7-2 and J is TRBJ2-6; TRBD1, the D gene given by the table, was not confirmed from the DNA. The germline gives CDR1 SGHTA, CDR2 FQGNSA. The CDR3 totals 16 residues, both ends included. This CDR3 is CASAADLVVTEQFFGA.

This chain links TRBV7-2 with TRBJ2-7, with D perhaps being TRBD1 or TRBD2 (5 bases each). The V end was cut by 2 bases, the J end by 0 bases, with 14 bases between. The CDR3 runs to 16 residues. The germline V gene has CDR1 SGHTA and CDR2 FQGNSA. The CDR3 loop reads CASSLNGGSSSYEQYF. Written as DNA, the CDR3 is TGTGCCAGCAGCTTAAATGGGGGTTCCTCCTCCTACGAGCAGTACTTC. The whole variable domain, filled in from reference TRBV7-2 and TRBJ2-7, reads GAGVSQSPSNKVTEKGKDVELRCDPISGHTALYWYRQSLGQGLEFLIYFQGNSAPDKSGLPSDRFSAERTGGSVSTLTIQRTQQEDSAVYLCASSLNGGSSSYEQYFGPGTRLTVT.

This chain connects TRBV28 to TRBJ1-1; no firm D call. The V gene's germline CDR1 is MDHEN and CDR2 SYDVKM. The CDR3 sequence is 14 residues long. Trimming pared 4 bases from V and 2 bases from J, leaving 11 bases between. The CDR3 region is CASSSPAANTEAFF. The CDR3 bases are TGTGCCAGCAGTTCCCCCGCAGCAAACACTGAAGCTTTCTTT.

The chain joins TRBV12-3 or TRBV12-4 to TRBJ1-1; no reliable D call. V shed 3 bases and J shed 0 bases, with 5 bases lying between them. The CDR3 is made up of 13 amino acids. In DNA form, the CDR3 reads TGTGCCAGCAGTTTGACGGTGAACACTGAAGCTTTCTTT. It specifies CASSLTVNTEAFF.

This clonotype was counted many times. The chain carries TRBV27 and TRBJ1-1, with a possible D match to TRBD1 (6 bases). Germline CDR1 reads MNHEY; CDR2 reads SMNVEV (reference sequence). The CDR3 sequence is 14 residues long. V was pared by 6 bases and J by 8 bases, with 19 bases between. This chain's CDR3 is CASSLNLGGTEAFF. CDR3 DNA: TGTGCCAGCAGCCTCAACTTGGGGGGGACAGAAGCTTTCTTT.

In its sample, this clonotype is medium-sized. The chain links TRBV10-3 to TRBJ2-2; 9 nucleotides align to TRBD1. The ends lost 7 bases at V and 5 bases at J; junction bases unmatched: 11. CDR3 length: 16 residues. In germline, CDR1 is ENHRY, CDR2 SYGVKD. The CDR3 region is CAITSWDRVLTGELFF. In nucleotides, the CDR3 is TGTGCCATCACTAGTTGGGACAGGGTATTGACCGGGGAGCTGTTTTTT.

The chain has TRBV2 and TRBJ2-1, with TRBD2 matching 9 bases. The junction had 6 bases not matched to a gene; V was cut back by 0 bases and J by 9 bases. The germline V gene encodes CDR1 SNHLY and CDR2 FYNNEI. CDR3 length: 15 amino acids. CDR3 sequence: CASSEALREGLEQFF. Written as DNA, the CDR3 is TGTGCCAGCAGTGAAGCCTTGCGGGAGGGTCTTGAGCAGTTCTTC.

The chain is built from TRBV7-2 and TRBJ2-3, with D unresolved. The length of the CDR3 is 12 residues. The germline CDR1 and CDR2 sequences are SGHTA and FQGNSA. V lost 3 bases and J lost 0, with 1 base in between. CDR3 sequence reads: CASSFSTDTQYF. CDR3 coding DNA: TGTGCCAGCAGCTTTAGCACAGATACGCAGTATTTT.

The rearrangement links TRBV24-1 to TRBJ1-5, with D unclear. Germline CDR1 reads KGHDR; CDR2 reads SFDVKD. Between the trimmed V and J ends, which lost 1 base and 7 bases, there was a span of 4 bases. The length of the CDR3 is 12 residues. In DNA, the CDR3 is TGTGCCACCAGTGATTTCGACCAGCCCCAGCATTTT. Protein sequence: CATSDFDQPQHF.

This clonotype was detected a few times. The chain recombines TRBV7-2 with TRBJ2-3; 8 nucleotides agree with TRBD2. Unmatched junction bases numbered 6, after V lost 5 bases and J lost 2 bases. The CDR3 spans 15 residues. From germline, CDR1 is SGHTA and CDR2 FQGNSA. CDR3 in amino acids: CASSPQAGATDTQYF. The CDR3 nucleotides are TGTGCCAGCAGCCCACAAGCGGGAGCCACAGATACGCAGTATTTT.